These T cell receptor beta chains were read from a single sample in a study of metastatic and nonmetastatic thyroid tumors. With MiXCR, TCRdb called clones anew from the PCR reads. Counted here are around 15,000 clones, around 22% occurring once; the ten biggest clones make up less than 25%. The sequenced material came from adjacent normal tissue. Receptor source: a female donor with papillary thyroid cancer or a benign thyroid nodule (not recorded which). Some clones in this sample may be carry-over from other donors' samples. CDR3s include the opening cysteine and the closing phenylalanine or tryptophan. D genes are given only for firm matches. Clone size, where shown, is once, few, many, or a class for clones that have expanded.

>-|TRBV2|-|TRBJ1-4
CASSSTTNEKLFF
TGTGCCAGCTCGTCTACAACTAATGAAAAACTGTTTTTT
>TRBD2|TRBV6-1|few|TRBJ2-7
CASRKAGGSYEQYF
TGTGCCAGCAGGAAAGCGGGAGGCTCCTACGAGCAGTACTTC
>TRBD1|TRBV20-1|-|TRBJ1-4
CSAPGQGNEKLFF
TGCAGTGCTCCGGGACAGGGCAACGAAAAACTGTTTTTT
>TRBD2|TRBV6-1|-|TRBJ2-1
CASSEPRGGSYNEQFF
TGTGCCAGCAGTGAGCCGCGGGGGGGATCCTACAATGAGCAGTTCTTC
>TRBD1|TRBV6-1|-|TRBJ1-1
CASSLETGAADTEAFF
TGTGCCAGCAGTCTCGAGACAGGGGCTGCTGATACTGAAGCTTTCTTT
>-|TRBV27|-|TRBJ1-1
CASIDTGAEAFF
TGTGCCAGCATAGACACGGGAGCTGAAGCTTTCTTT
>-|TRBV7-2|once|TRBJ2-5
CASSLERRRGQETQYF
TGTGCCAGCAGCTTAGAGCGTCGGCGGGGCCAAGAGACCCAGTACTTC
>-|TRBV20-1|-|TRBJ1-5
CSARPGTVGNQPQHF
TGCAGTGCTAGACCCGGGACCGTGGGCAATCAGCCCCAGCATTTT
>TRBD2|TRBV6-2/TRBV6-3|-|TRBJ2-1
CASSYSRGLAGDLNNEQFF
TGTGCCAGCAGTTACTCACGGGGACTAGCGGGAGACTTAAACAATGAGCAGTTCTTC
>-|TRBV5-8|-|TRBJ2-1
CASSLAGGASEQFF
TGTGCCAGCAGCTTGGCTGGGGGGGCCAGCGAGCAGTTCTTC
>-|TRBV5-1|-|TRBJ1-2
CASSLRDRDGYTF
TGCGCCAGCAGCTTGAGGGATAGAGATGGCTACACCTTC
>-|TRBV11-2|few|TRBJ1-1
CASSLGHANTEAFF
TGTGCCAGCAGCTTAGGTCATGCGAACACTGAAGCTTTCTTT
>-|TRBV24-1|-|TRBJ2-5
CATSDPGQTQYF
TGTGCCACCAGTGACCCCGGCCAGACCCAGTACTTC
>-|TRBV20-1|many|TRBJ2-1
CSARDDFGASLYNEQFF
TGCAGTGCTAGAGATGATTTTGGCGCTAGCCTCTACAATGAGCAGTTCTTC
>-|TRBV6-1|few|TRBJ1-2
CASSAGYGYTF
TGTGCCAGCAGTGCAGGCTATGGCTACACCTTC
>-|TRBV6-1|few|TRBJ2-7
CAGARQAYEQYF
TGTGCCGGGGCTCGACAGGCCTACGAGCAGTACTTC
>TRBD2|TRBV5-6|-|TRBJ2-1
CASSWGLASEQFF
TGTGCCAGCAGCTGGGGACTAGCGTCTGAGCAGTTCTTC
>TRBD1|TRBV28|few|TRBJ2-7
CATKGADRIHEQYF
TGTGCCACCAAGGGGGCGGACAGGATCCACGAGCAGTACTTC
>TRBD1|TRBV29-1|-|TRBJ2-7
CSVEGTGTSYEQYF
TGCAGCGTTGAGGGGACAGGGACGAGCTACGAGCAGTACTTC
>-|TRBV6-1|-|TRBJ1-1
CASKKGTEAFF
TGTGCCAGCAAGAAGGGCACTGAAGCTTTCTTT
>-|TRBV28|-|TRBJ2-7
CASSYTGSYEQYF
TGTGCCAGCAGTTATACCGGATCCTACGAGCAGTACTTC